These T cell receptor beta chains were read from a single sample in a study of blood T cell repertoires in COVID-19. TCRdb's table, derived via immunoSEQ multiplex PCR, lists solely in-frame clones and lacks some. Of approximately 250,000 clones listed, 84% were seen once; the top ten hold around 4.1%. Sequencing was done on a sample of PBMCs or T cells enriched from blood (not recorded which). All receptors come from a man aged 25-45 years with acute COVID-19. Each CDR3 is given with its conserved first and last residue. The order of the fields is clone size, V gene, J gene, CDR3 length, D gene, CDR3 DNA, CDR3 protein. The D gene is left open where the match is weak. The size entry is marked missing in some rows and otherwise reads once, few, many or a size class.

NA	TRBV30	TRBJ2-5	11	NA	TGTGCCACGAGGACAGAAGAGACCCAGTACTTC	CATRTEETQYF
NA	TRBV5-1	TRBJ2-5	15	NA	TGCGCCAGCAGCTCGGGGATACAGACCCAAGAGACCCAGTACTTC	CASSSGIQTQETQYF
NA	TRBV25-1	TRBJ1-1	14	TRBD1	TGTGCCAGCAGAGCGACAGGGGTTGTTCTTGAAGCTTTCTTT	CASRATGVVLEAFF
NA	TRBV7-2	TRBJ1-1	12	TRBD1	TGTGCCAGCAGCCGACAGGGGATCGAAGCTTTCTTT	CASSRQGIEAFF
NA	TRBV19	TRBJ1-6	15	NA	TGTGCCAGTAGTTCTCCACGGAGGAGTAATTCACCCCTCCACTTT	CASSSPRRSNSPLHF
NA	TRBV6-5	TRBJ1-6	13	NA	TGTGCCAGCGGGGCAGGGAATACTTCACCCCTCCACTTT	CASGAGNTSPLHF
NA	TRBV5-6	TRBJ1-4	15	TRBD1	TGTGCCAGCAGCTTAGGACAGGGACTAAATGAAAAACTGTTTTTT	CASSLGQGLNEKLFF
once	TRBV19	TRBJ1-5	16	TRBD1	TGTGCCAGTATCGGCGGGGGGACAGGGCATCTAGGGCCCCAGCATTTT	CASIGGGTGHLGPQHF
NA	TRBV4-3	TRBJ2-5	13	NA	TGCGCCAGCAGCCAAGGGGACTGGGAGACCCAGTACTTC	CASSQGDWETQYF
NA	TRBV6-6	TRBJ2-5	16	NA	TGTGCCAGCAGTTACGATGTAGGGGTGTACCAAGAGACCCAGTACTTC	CASSYDVGVYQETQYF
NA	TRBV15	TRBJ1-3	15	NA	TGTGCCACCAGCAGAGATAGGAGCTCTGGAAACACCATATATTTT	CATSRDRSSGNTIYF
NA	TRBV7-8	TRBJ1-1	16	NA	TGTGCCAGCAGCTCCCGTCGCGGCAGAGGAAACACTGAAGCTTTCTTT	CASSSRRGRGNTEAFF
NA	TRBV9	TRBJ1-1	14	NA	TGTGCCAGCAGGCGGGTATTAATGAACACTGAAGCTTTCTTT	CASRRVLMNTEAFF
NA	TRBV7-9	TRBJ2-5	15	TRBD2	TGTGCCAGCAGCAAGGCTGCGGGGGGGCGAGAGACCCAGTACTTC	CASSKAAGGRETQYF
NA	TRBV6-2/TRBV6-3	TRBJ1-2	13	NA	TGTGCCAGCAGCCGCCTCAACAGTGGCGGCTACACCTTC	CASSRLNSGGYTF
NA	TRBV7-2	TRBJ1-3	16	TRBD1	TGTGCCAGCAGCCTTCGACAGGGTGTCGCGGGAAACACCATATATTTT	CASSLRQGVAGNTIYF
NA	TRBV28	TRBJ2-5	14	TRBD1	TGTGCCAGCAGTCCGCCGGGACAGGAGGAGACCCAGTACTTC	CASSPPGQEETQYF
NA	TRBV9	TRBJ1-6	19	NA	TGTGCCAGCAGCGTAACTCCGGTCTTAATTCGCTCCTATAATTCACCCCTCCACTTT	CASSVTPVLIRSYNSPLHF
few	TRBV18	TRBJ1-2	12	NA	TGTGCCAGCTCACCAGCGGGGGACGGCTACACCTTC	CASSPAGDGYTF
NA	TRBV6-5	TRBJ1-4	15	TRBD1	TGTGCCAGCAGTTACTCGACAGGGCTTGTTGAAAAACTGTTTTTT	CASSYSTGLVEKLFF
NA	TRBV5-5	TRBJ2-3	12	NA	TGTGCCAGCAGCTCCGAGGGAGATACGCAGTATTTT	CASSSEGDTQYF
once	TRBV30	TRBJ1-6	15	TRBD1	TGTGCCTGGTCCGGGACAGGGGTTGCGAATTCACCCCTCCACTTT	CAWSGTGVANSPLHF
NA	TRBV6-1	TRBJ2-3	16	TRBD2	TGTGCCAGCAGTGAAATGGGGGGACTAGGGGTAGATACGCAGTATTTT	CASSEMGGLGVDTQYF
once	TRBV11-2	TRBJ1-2	13	NA	TGTGCCAGCAGCTTAGATCATTTGGAGCGCTACACCTTC	CASSLDHLERYTF
NA	TRBV7-2	TRBJ2-3	15	TRBD2	TGTGCCAGCAGCTCTCGGATAGCGGGGGAAGATACGCAGTATTTT	CASSSRIAGEDTQYF
NA	TRBV18	TRBJ2-1	16	TRBD2	TGTGCCAGCTCACCAAAGACTAGCGGGGGAGCTTATGAGCAGTTCTTC	CASSPKTSGGAYEQFF
NA	TRBV7-8	TRBJ1-2	15	TRBD1	TGTGCCAGCAGCGGACCGGGACAGGGGGGCTATGGCTACACCTTC	CASSGPGQGGYGYTF
NA	TRBV6-2/TRBV6-3	TRBJ1-5	17	NA	TGTGCCAGCAGTCTATGGACGGGAGAAGGAAGCAATCAGCCCCAGCATTTT	CASSLWTGEGSNQPQHF
NA	TRBV9	TRBJ1-2	18	NA	TGTGCCAGCAGCGTAGCGGGGGTTATTACTAAAACTAACTATGGCTACACCTTC	CASSVAGVITKTNYGYTF
NA	TRBV28	TRBJ1-3	12	NA	TGTGCCAGCAGTCCCCCAGGGGCAACCATATATTTT	CASSPPGATIYF
NA	TRBV2	TRBJ1-4	13	NA	TGTGCCAGCAGGGGGCAGCTAATGGAAAAACTGTTTTTT	CASRGQLMEKLFF
NA	TRBV7-9	TRBJ1-5	13	TRBD1	TGTGCCAGCGTGGACAGGGCTTATGAGCCCCAGCATTTT	CASVDRAYEPQHF
few	TRBV28	TRBJ2-1	19	TRBD1	TGTGCCAGCAGTTCTCCGGGACAGGGGGCCCCTAGCTCCTACAATGAGCAGTTCTTC	CASSSPGQGAPSSYNEQFF
NA	TRBV6-4	TRBJ2-1	15	TRBD2	TGTGCCAGCAGTTACAGTGGCGGGGGGTCCAATGAGCAGTTCTTC	CASSYSGGGSNEQFF
NA	TRBV28	TRBJ2-1	16	TRBD1	TGTGCCAGCAACACCCAGGACAGGGTTCGGTACAATGAGCAGTTCTTC	CASNTQDRVRYNEQFF
NA	TRBV7-6	TRBJ1-3	18	TRBD1	TGTGCCAGCAGCTCCGCGACCGGACAGGCGGCCTCTGGAAACACCATATATTTT	CASSSATGQAASGNTIYF
NA	TRBV9	TRBJ2-5	14	TRBD1	TGTGCCAGCAGCGTAGGGGACAGTTGGGAGACCCAGTACTTC	CASSVGDSWETQYF
NA	TRBV10-2	TRBJ1-1	14	NA	TGCGCCAGCAGTGATGGGGGCCCGAACACTGAAGCTTTCTTT	CASSDGGPNTEAFF
NA	TRBV7-3	TRBJ2-1	15	NA	TGTGCCAGCAGTGGGGACAAAATCACCTACAATGAGCAGTTCTTC	CASSGDKITYNEQFF
NA	TRBV7-9	TRBJ2-1	14	TRBD1	TGTGCCAGCAGCCCAATGACAGGGGAACATGAGCAGTTCTTC	CASSPMTGEHEQFF
NA	TRBV20-1	TRBJ2-1	10	NA	TGCAGTGCTAGGGCGGGTGAGCAGTTCTTC	CSARAGEQFF
NA	TRBV7-6	TRBJ1-1	12	NA	TGTGCCAGCAGCAACCCAGGGACTGAAGCTTTCTTT	CASSNPGTEAFF
few	TRBV5-1	TRBJ1-1	13	NA	TGTGCCAGCAGCGCGGGAATGAACACTGAAGCTTTCTTT	CASSAGMNTEAFF
NA	TRBV7-8	TRBJ1-4	14	NA	TGTGCCAGCAGCTTAGACCCCAGGGCTGAAAAACTGTTTTTT	CASSLDPRAEKLFF
NA	TRBV6-5	TRBJ1-5	15	TRBD1	TGTGCCAGCAGCACCCTGACAGGGGGCAATCAGCCCCAGCATTTT	CASSTLTGGNQPQHF
NA	TRBV27	TRBJ2-3	12	NA	TGTGCCAGCAGAGAGGGTTGGGATACGCAGTATTTT	CASREGWDTQYF
NA	TRBV6-5	TRBJ1-3	15	NA	TGTGCCAGCAGTCCCGTTGTCTCCTCTGGAAACACCATATATTTT	CASSPVVSSGNTIYF
NA	TRBV19	TRBJ1-5	18	NA	TGTGCCAGTAGTAAGGACAAGATACAAAGGGGTAGCAATCAGCCCCAGCATTTT	CASSKDKIQRGSNQPQHF
many	TRBV29-1	TRBJ1-3	11	NA	TGCAGCGTTGACTTTGGAAACACCATATATTTT	CSVDFGNTIYF
NA	TRBV4-2	TRBJ2-1	15	TRBD2	TGTGCCAGCAGCCCTAGCGGGGGCTCCTACAATGAGCAGTTCTTC	CASSPSGGSYNEQFF